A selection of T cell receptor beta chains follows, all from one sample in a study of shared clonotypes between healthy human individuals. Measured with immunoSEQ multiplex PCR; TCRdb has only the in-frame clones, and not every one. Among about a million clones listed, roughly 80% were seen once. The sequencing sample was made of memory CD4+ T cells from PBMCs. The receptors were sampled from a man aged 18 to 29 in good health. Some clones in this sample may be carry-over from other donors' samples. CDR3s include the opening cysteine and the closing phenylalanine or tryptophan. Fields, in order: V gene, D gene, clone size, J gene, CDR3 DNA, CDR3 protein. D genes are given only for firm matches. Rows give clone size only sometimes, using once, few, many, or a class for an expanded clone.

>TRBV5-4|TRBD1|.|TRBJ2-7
TGTGCCAGCAGCTTGGGGGCCGGGACAGGGTACTACGAGCAGTACTTC
CASSLGAGTGYYEQYF
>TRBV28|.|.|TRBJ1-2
TGTGCCAGCAGTCCAGAAACCAGAGGGGGCTATGGCTACACCTTC
CASSPETRGGYGYTF
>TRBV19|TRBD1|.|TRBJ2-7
TGTGCCAGTATCAACTCGACAGGGGGCGCCCCCGAGCAGTACTTC
CASINSTGGAPEQYF
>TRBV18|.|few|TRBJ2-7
TGTGCCAGCTCACCAGCCCAGGGATACGAGCAGTACTTC
CASSPAQGYEQYF
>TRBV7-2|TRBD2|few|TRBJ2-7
TGTGCCAGCAGCTCGCTAGCGGGACCATACGAGCAGTACTTC
CASSSLAGPYEQYF
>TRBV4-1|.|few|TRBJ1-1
TGCGCCAGCAGCCAAACCGGGACACAGAACACTGAAGCTTTCTTT
CASSQTGTQNTEAFF
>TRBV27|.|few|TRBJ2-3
TGTGCCAGCAGTTTCGCACGGCGGAGCACAGATACGCAGTATTTT
CASSFARRSTDTQYF
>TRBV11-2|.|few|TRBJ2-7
TGTGCCAGCAGCTTGGCCAGCGTGGGCGAGCAGTACTTC
CASSLASVGEQYF
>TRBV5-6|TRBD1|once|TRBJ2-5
TGTGCCAGCAGCTTGCCCGGGACAGGGGAGACCCAGTACTTC
CASSLPGTGETQYF
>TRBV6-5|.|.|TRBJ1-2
TGTGCCAGCAGGGCCCCCGACGCGACGAACTATGGCTACACCTTC
CASRAPDATNYGYTF
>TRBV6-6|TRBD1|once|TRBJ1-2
TGTGCCAGCAGGCCTGGACAGGGTAGAGGCTACACCTTC
CASRPGQGRGYTF
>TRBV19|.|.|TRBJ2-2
TGTGCCAGTAGTATAGTCTTCGGGAGTGGGGAGCTGTTTTTT
CASSIVFGSGELFF
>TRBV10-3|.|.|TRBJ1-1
TGTGCCATCAGTGGAAGGGGATCTGAAGCTTTCTTT
CAISGRGSEAFF
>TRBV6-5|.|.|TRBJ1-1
TGTGCCAGCAGTCAGGGTTGGGACACTGAAGCTTTCTTT
CASSQGWDTEAFF
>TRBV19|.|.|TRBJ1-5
TGTGCCAGTAGCCCTGACAGTTCCTATCAGCCCCAGCATTTT
CASSPDSSYQPQHF
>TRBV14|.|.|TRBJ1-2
TGTGCCAGCAGCCAAGGATGGGAACGGTTGAATGGGGGCTACACCTTC
CASSQGWERLNGGYTF
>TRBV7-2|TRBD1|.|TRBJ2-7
TGTGCCAGCAGCCCGACAGGGGACGAGCAGTACTTC
CASSPTGDEQYF
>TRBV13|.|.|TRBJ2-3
TGTGCCAGCAGCTTTCTCGGGGAGACAGATACGCAGTATTTT
CASSFLGETDTQYF
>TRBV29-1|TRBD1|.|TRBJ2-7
TGCAGCGTTGAAGGGGTTAGGGACAGGGACGCCTACGAGCAGTACTTC
CSVEGVRDRDAYEQYF
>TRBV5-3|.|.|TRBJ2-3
TGTGCCAGAAGCTTACCCAGGGCGAGAAATCCCTCAGATACGCAGTATTTT
CARSLPRARNPSDTQYF
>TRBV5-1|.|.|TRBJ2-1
TGCGCCAGCAGCTCTGGCCCCAGCTGGGATGAGCAGTTCTTC
CASSSGPSWDEQFF
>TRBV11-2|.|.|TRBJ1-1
TGTGCCAGCAGCTTAAATAAGGAAGGGAACACTGAAGCTTTCTTT
CASSLNKEGNTEAFF
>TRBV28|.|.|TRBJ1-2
TGTGCCAGCAGTGTCCGGGACAATAACTATGGCTACACCTTC
CASSVRDNNYGYTF
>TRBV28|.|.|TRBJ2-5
TGTGCCAGCAGTTGGACTGGTGGGGAGACCCAGTACTTC
CASSWTGGETQYF
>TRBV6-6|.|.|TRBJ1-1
TGTGCCAGCACAGGGGTTCCAGGGGTGGTTGGTGAAGCTTTCTTT
CASTGVPGVVGEAFF
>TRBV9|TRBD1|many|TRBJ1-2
TGTGCCAGCAGCGAGAGGGGGCTTAACTATGGCTACACCTTC
CASSERGLNYGYTF
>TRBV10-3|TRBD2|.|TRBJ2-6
TGTGCCATCAGGGCGGGAGGTAGTTCTGGGGCCAACGTCCTGACTTTC
CAIRAGGSSGANVLTF